This TCR beta chain originates from a study of cytomegalovirus exposure and HLA in healthy donors (TCRdb year 2017). With regard to the full study: In an earlier analysis of under 600 of the donors, under 300 Gb of sequence data and approximately 100 million unique TCR beta sequences from about 180 million T cells were reported. Genome-wide SNP genotypes for about 55% of the roughly 670 donors were used in a later genetic analysis, which treated that subset as a discovery cohort. A later analysis re-examined previously published TCR beta repertoires from roughly 720 donors and added high-resolution HLA genotyping to investigate patterns of TCR occurrence. An earlier analysis of 500 to 650 of the donors applied high-throughput TCR beta sequencing to assess whether each TCR beta V gene segment acted as functional or pseudogenic. Rather than drawing on any new phenotypic data, the later analysis identified candidate immune exposures from TCR beta sequences and the way those sequences occurred across donors. Around 320 gigabases of sequencing data and around 87 million unique TCR sequences were included in an early release covering about 620 HLA-typed donors. Among 300 to 450 genotyped donors of the cohort, an average of approximately 240,000 unique TCR beta nucleotide sequences were sequenced per donor, 15% to 20% of them non-productive. Alongside the repertoire data, information on donor age, sex, ethnicity and CMV serostatus was compiled. The genetic ancestry cluster associated with self-reported Caucasian donors included 81% of the roughly 360 genotyped donors. In addition to the first cohort of 666 subjects, a separate validation cohort of 130 or so different subjects was used. Roughly five DR-DQ haplotypes were treated as single units for association and clustering because of strong linkage in the cohort. Every discovery cohort repertoire had been produced on one sequencing platform. The number of donors typed differed by locus, with about 629-630 for A, B, C, DRB1 and DQB1, approximately 500 for DQA1, 606 for DPA1, and 472 for DPB1. Both class I and class II loci were covered by HLA typing, at four-digit resolution. The study combined high-throughput TCR immunosequencing, statistical association of individual TCRs with disease status, and machine learning to predict cytomegalovirus infection status. The aim of the study was to test whether cataloging public T cell receptors could identify signatures of past pathogen exposure. The T cell repertoires of 666 subjects were profiled by immunosequencing and related to cytomegalovirus serostatus.

The cohort consisted of 666 healthy bone marrow donors. At the time of sampling, every cohort member was nominally healthy, though immune exposures that went unrecorded were likely present. The donor was CMV seropositive and was included in the group of 250 to 350 seropositive cohort members. Each donor provided a peripheral blood sample, and peripheral blood mononuclear cells were used for TCR beta sequencing. Genomic DNA extraction from the blood cell samples was performed with the Qiagen DNeasy Blood Extraction Kit. To prepare the library, the immunoSEQ multiplex PCR assay was applied. The multiplex PCR relied on a mix of 60 forward primers for TCR Vbeta segments and 13 reverse primers for TCR Jbeta segments. The CDR3 region of rearranged TCR beta genes was amplified from genomic DNA with a multiplex PCR assay. The Illumina HiSeq System was used to sequence the amplified TCR beta libraries as 87-base-pair reads. Turning to the authors' computational methods: In a later analysis, 77 million or so unique TCR beta chains were counted across the approximately 640 repertoires, and approximately 11 million of these chains were shared by at least two donors. To remove PCR and sequencing errors, raw reads were error-corrected and collapsed into unique sequences using a nearest-neighbor algorithm that merged closely related sequences. V, D and J gene segments were assigned by aligning CDR3 sequences to IMGT reference sequences. For a sequence to be retained, at least a six-nucleotide match to both a V gene segment and a J gene segment was required. Rearrangements were classified as productive when the CDR3 lacked stop codons and remained in frame with V and J, and all other rearrangements were classified as non-productive. Following IMGT convention, CDR3 was defined as the stretch from the second conserved V-encoded cysteine up to the conserved J-encoded phenylalanine. The earlier analysis of about 570 of the donors excluded any sequence lacking an unambiguous match to a single V gene segment. An earlier analysis of just under 600 of the donors called V segments functional above 56.7% productive rearrangements and segregating when the between-donor standard deviation exceeded 5%. A statistical classification framework was built to diagnose cytomegalovirus status from the catalog of TCR beta chain sequences. In a later analysis, TCR nucleotide sequences were compared against IMGT/GENE-DB human TR gene sequences so that V and J genes could be assigned. A later analysis assigned CDR3 sequences and most-parsimonious VDJ recombination scenarios with the TCRdist pipeline. A later analysis defined each TCR beta chain by its CDR3 amino acid sequence plus V-gene family, and excluded reads lacking a unique V-gene family. In a later analysis, approximately 590 highly shared, low-generation-probability nucleotide sequences were removed to address suspected cross-contamination and a sequencing artifact. In a later analysis, a clonal expansion index was calculated for each public chain from normalized within-repertoire ranks of inferred template counts. A later analysis computed generation probabilities with a VDJ recombination model fitted to out-of-frame rearrangements, and checked the results against IGoR. In a later analysis, hypergeometric tests were used to score TCR-TCR, TCR-HLA and TCR-CMV co-occurrence, with a repertoire-size bias correction applied to TCR pairs. A later analysis estimated false discovery rates by permuting HLA or CMV assignments 20 times. A later analysis grouped co-occurring TCRs with DBSCAN, adding TCRdist sequence similarity when clustering within HLA-allele-positive subsets. Co-occurrence clustering excluded repertoires with fewer than 30,000 or more than 120,000 public chains, plus five with anomalous nucleotide sharing. Not all clones reach the TCRdb copy of this immuneACCESS table, which keeps in-frame sequences only. Checked studies attribute under half of the gap to unresolved V genes and leave the rest unexplained. V, J and clone size derive from that table, while D and trimming were established from the DNA sequence. The sample has 100,000 or so clones on record, around 79% of them singletons. The ten top clones hold 11% to 15% of the sample.

CDR3 length: 14 amino acids, cysteine to phenylalanine. The read is trimmed to its CDR3 DNA, 42 bases read in frame from base 1. CDR1 and CDR2 are drawn from the germline V gene: SGHDT, YYEEEE. Of note for this clone: Its target antigen remains unknown. The junction differs from germline at one of its ends, possibly a read error.

Summary of the overall study and its limitations: A further reported finding was that TCR beta sequences accurately predicted the HLA-A and HLA-B alleles for most subjects in the first cohort. The study listed over 150 TCR beta chains as associated with cytomegalovirus. Across donors, most TCR sequences were observed very rarely, whereas some public TCRs were present in many individuals. A cluster of highly shared sequence variants was judged likely to represent a technical artifact of the sequencing pipeline. The presence/absence analyses assumed that sequencing depth was roughly uniform across donors, and that assumption may not be true. A later analysis found that most CMV-associated TCR beta chains appeared HLA-restricted, with HLA associations seemingly driven largely by CMV exposure. V-gene and J-gene trimming of TCR beta chains was associated with a missense DCLRE1C variant in a later genetic analysis, and the association was replicated in an independent cohort. According to the authors, the approach could potentially be generalized to other disease states and immunological phenotypes. Several of the top co-occurrence clusters appeared to be linked to parvovirus B19, influenza, CMV and Epstein-Barr virus, according to a later analysis. In a later analysis, the rate of TCR association differed among HLA loci, with DRB1 alleles having the most associated TCRs and HLA-C alleles having the fewest. Correlated functional status among segregating V segments might be attributable to linkage disequilibrium, but an unknown experimental factor could not be ruled out. Immune exposure information for the cohort was limited to CMV serostatus. About 15 rarely observed V segments, including chromosome 9 orphons, were excluded from the earlier analysis of about 600 of the donors because counts were too low. In an earlier analysis of 587 of the donors, most TCR beta V segments appeared in productive rearrangements about 87% or about 30% of the time, broadly matching IMGT annotations. In vitro tests confirmed that a few of the cytomegalovirus-associated TCR beta chains recognize cytomegalovirus antigens. In a later genetic analysis, fewer N-insertions in productive TCRs were reported among donors in an Asian-associated ancestry cluster than the roughly 710-donor mean. Only TCR beta chains were sequenced in this cohort, and the absence of alpha or paired-chain data limited detectable features. HLA typing was unavailable for some donors at each locus, so association tests used only the typed subset. The classifier was reported to diagnose cytomegalovirus status with high specificity and sensitivity in both the original cohort and the validation cohort. Because the 87-base-pair reads could not distinguish some IMGT-functional V segments, including TRBV6-2 and TRBV6-3, those segments were excluded. Compared with equally common non-associated chains, HLA-associated TCR beta chains in a later analysis were more clonally expanded and had lower generation probabilities. Assigning TCR associations to individual alleles was difficult when HLA alleles, especially DR and DQ, strongly co-occurred. At a false discovery rate of 0.05, a later analysis linked under 20,000 TCR beta sequences to specific HLA alleles.

The clonotype comes from a male donor in good health and CMV-seropositive. The specimen was PBMCs. The chain uses TRBV5-6 and TRBJ2-7; TRBD1 aligns with 9 central bases. In nucleotides, the sequence is TGTGCCAGCAGCCCGGGGACAGGGCTCTACGATCAGTACTTC. This gives the protein CASSPGTGLYDQYF.